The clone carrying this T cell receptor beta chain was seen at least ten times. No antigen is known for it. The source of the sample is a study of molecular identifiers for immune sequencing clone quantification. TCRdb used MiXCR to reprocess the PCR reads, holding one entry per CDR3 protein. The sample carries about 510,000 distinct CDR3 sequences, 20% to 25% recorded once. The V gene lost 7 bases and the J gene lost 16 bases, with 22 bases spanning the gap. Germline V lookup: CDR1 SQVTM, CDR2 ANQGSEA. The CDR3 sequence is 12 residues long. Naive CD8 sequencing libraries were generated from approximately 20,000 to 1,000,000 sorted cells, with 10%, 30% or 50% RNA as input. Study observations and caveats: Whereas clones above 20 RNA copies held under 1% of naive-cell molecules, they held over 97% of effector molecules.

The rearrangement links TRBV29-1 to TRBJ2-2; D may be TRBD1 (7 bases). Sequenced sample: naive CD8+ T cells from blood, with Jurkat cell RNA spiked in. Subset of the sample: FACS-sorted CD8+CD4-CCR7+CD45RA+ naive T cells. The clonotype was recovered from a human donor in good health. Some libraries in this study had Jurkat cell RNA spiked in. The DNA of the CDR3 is TGCAGCGGTTCGGAGGGGGCAGGGGATGCGTTTTTT. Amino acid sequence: CSGSEGAGDAFF.